The 32 T cell receptor beta chains below were found in one sample sequenced in a study of cytomegalovirus exposure and HLA in healthy donors. In the PCR, 60 Vbeta and 13 Jbeta primers were used. Some clones are missing from TCRdb's copy, which holds only in-frame ones; the method was immunoSEQ multiplex PCR. Among 120,000 to 150,000 clones listed, about three quarters were seen once. Sequenced material: PBMCs. Source of these receptors: a middle-aged man in good health and CMV-seropositive.

The rearrangement uses TRBV6-5 and TRBJ2-4, with D maybe TRBD2 (5 bases). The germline V and J ends were trimmed by 5 bases and 1 base, with 9 bases remaining between them. The germline gives CDR1 MNHEY, CDR2 SVGAGI. The CDR3 sequence is 14 residues long. CDR3 bases: TGTGCCAGCAGTCCCGGGGATGCCAAAAACATTCAGTACTTC. It specifies CASSPGDAKNIQYF.

This clone was found a few times. V usage is TRBV5-5 and J usage is TRBJ2-1; D is perhaps TRBD2 (6 bases). Germline values: CDR1 SGHKS, CDR2 YYEKEE (reference sequence). This CDR3 is built from 12 residues. Trimming took 3 bases from V and 8 from J, leaving 9 bases between them. In DNA, the CDR3 is TGTGCCAGCAGCTGGGGGGACGATGAGCAGTTCTTC. Protein sequence: CASSWGDDEQFF.

J is TRBJ2-1 and V is TRBV5-1, with TRBD2 matching over 8 bases. The germline gives CDR1 SGHRS, CDR2 YFSETQ. Trimming took 1 base from V and 1 from J; bases not matched to a gene: 7. The CDR3 length is 17 residues. Here the CDR3 DNA reads TGCGCCAGCAGCTTGTCTCCGAGCGGGAGTTCCTACAATGAGCAGTTCTTC. It specifies CASSLSPSGSSYNEQFF. The full variable domain, rest sourced from reference TRBV5-1 and TRBJ2-1, is KAGVTQTPRYLIKTRGQQVTLSCSPISGHRSVSWYQQTPGQGLQFLFEYFSETQRNKGNFPGRFSGRQFSNSRSEMNVSTLELGDSALYLCASSLSPSGSSYNEQFFGPGTRLTVL.

The chain recombines TRBV30 with TRBJ2-7; 8 bases agree with TRBD2. This CDR3 is 12 amino acids long. Germline CDR1 is GTSNPN and CDR2 is SVGIG (reference sequence). With V trimmed by 3 bases and J by 6 bases, 4 bases remained unmatched. The CDR3 protein is CAWSASGSEQYF. The CDR3 coding sequence is TGTGCCTGGAGCGCAAGCGGGAGCGAGCAGTACTTC.

The gene calls are TRBV29-1 and TRBJ1-2; D call uncertain. The CDR3 is 10 amino acids. The germline CDR1 and CDR2 sequences are SQVTM and ANQGSEA. V was clipped by 6 bases and J by 5 bases, with 7 bases between them. CDR3 in amino acids: CSVLAYGYTF. CDR3 coding DNA: TGCAGCGTACTAGCGTATGGCTACACCTTC.

For this clone: At one boundary the junction diverges from the germline segment, which might be a read error. The chain couples TRBV7-9 to TRBJ2-2; 8 bases fit TRBD1. This CDR3 has 15 residues. The germline V gene encodes CDR1 SEHNR and CDR2 FQNEAQ (reference sequence). The CDR3 nucleotides are TGTTCCAGCAGCACAGGGGGACTTGACACCGGGGAGCTGTTTTTT. Translated, it gives CSSSTGGLDTGELFF.

Remarks on this clone: In the same sample, other DNA sequences code for this CDR3. This chain uses TRBV2 with TRBJ1-2; D is undetermined. Per the germline V gene, CDR1 is SNHLY and CDR2 is FYNNEI. V was shortened by 5 bases and J by 6 bases, with 7 bases between the two germline ends. This CDR3 region has 11 residues. CDR3 nucleotides: TGTGCCAGCAGTCCGAGAGATGGCTACACCTTC. Translation gives CASSPRDGYTF.

V and J are TRBV7-3 and TRBJ1-5; no clear D gene. The length of the CDR3 is 17 residues. The V gene lost 2 bases and the J gene lost 2 bases, with 16 bases spanning the gap. CDR1 and CDR2 from the germline V gene are SGHTA and FQGTGA. CDR3 sequence reads: CASSLSGGYWGNQPQHF. The DNA of the CDR3 is TGTGCCAGCAGCTTATCGGGCGGGTATTGGGGCAATCAGCCCCAGCATTTT.

V and J are TRBV7-9 and TRBJ2-1, with D possibly TRBD1 on 6 matching bases. CDR3 size: 15 residues. The V end lost 5 bases, the J end lost 4 bases, and 15 bases lay between the germline ends. The germline V gene has CDR1 SEHNR and CDR2 FQNEAQ (reference sequence). The CDR3 nucleotides are TGTGCCAGCAGCCGAGGAACAGGGAGATACAATGAGCAGTTCTTC. Its protein is CASSRGTGRYNEQFF.

The chain links TRBV4-2 to TRBJ1-2, with 7 bases aligning to TRBD1. Germline V lookup: CDR1 LGHNA, CDR2 YNFKEQ. This CDR3 spans 13 amino acids. V shed 3 bases and J 7 bases; nucleotides not matched to a gene: 5. The CDR3 DNA reads TGTGCCAGCAGCCATGGGGCAGGGGGTGGCTACACCTTC. It is translated as CASSHGAGGGYTF.

This sequence joins TRBV7-6 and TRBJ2-1, with D possibly matching TRBD2 (6 bases). This CDR3 is 17 amino acids long. The V and J ends lost 5 bases and 0 bases respectively, with 17 bases between them. Per the germline V gene, CDR1 is SGHVS and CDR2 is FNYEAQ. The CDR3 coding sequence is TGTGCCAGCAGCCAGTGGACTAATCCAAGCTCCTACAATGAGCAGTTCTTC. Translating gives CASSQWTNPSSYNEQFF.

The gene calls are TRBV2 and TRBJ1-3; 8 nucleotides agree with TRBD1. From germline, CDR1 is SNHLY and CDR2 FYNNEI. Losses at the gene ends were 6 bases for V and 4 bases for J; bases not matched to a gene: 5. The CDR3 covers 14 residues. The CDR3 DNA is TGTGCCAGCAGCGCAGGGGGCAGGGGAAACACCATATATTTT. Its protein product is CASSAGGRGNTIYF.

The chain couples TRBV2 to TRBJ2-5; 10 bases align to TRBD2. Germline V CDR1 and CDR2: SNHLY, FYNNEI. The trim removed 8 bases at V and 3 bases at J, leaving 3 bases unmatched. The CDR3 spans 13 residues. The CDR3 spells CASSGLAKETQYF. For the CDR3, the DNA is TGTGCCAGCTCGGGACTAGCGAAAGAGACCCAGTACTTC. Based on the CDR3 plus reference TRBV2 and TRBJ2-5, the full variable domain is EPEVTQTPSHQVTQMGQEVILRCVPISNHLYFYWYRQILGQKVEFLVSFYNNEISEKSEIFDDQFSVERPDGSNFTLKIRSTKLEDSAMYFCASSGLAKETQYFGPGTRLLVL.

This rearrangement joins TRBV2 to TRBJ2-3; D perhaps matches TRBD2 (6 bases). V dropped 8 bases and J dropped 5 bases, with 14 bases sitting between them. The germline CDR1 and CDR2 sequences are SNHLY and FYNNEI. The CDR3 loop spans 13 amino acids. The CDR3 region is CASRTGAGDTQYF. CDR3 coding DNA: TGTGCCAGCCGGACGGGAGCGGGAGATACGCAGTATTTT.

The J gene is TRBJ2-7, the V gene TRBV27, with a tentative D call TRBD1 (5 bases). Deletions cut 2 bases from V and 3 bases from J, with 11 bases between. Germline V lookup: CDR1 MNHEY, CDR2 SMNVEV (reference sequence). The CDR3 extends over 14 amino acids. CDR3 loop: CASSLKGRDYEQYF. The CDR3, as DNA: TGTGCCAGCAGTTTAAAGGGCAGGGACTACGAGCAGTACTTC.

This clone was detected only a few times. The gene calls are TRBV6-6 and TRBJ2-7, with 13 bases identical to TRBD2. CDR1 is MNHNY and CDR2 is SVGAGI in the germline V gene (reference sequence). V was pared by 6 bases and J by 5 bases, with 4 bases of the junction left unmatched. The CDR3 spans 14 residues. The CDR3 nucleotides are TGTGCCAGCAGCTTACTAGCGGGAGGGGACGAGCAGTACTTC. Translated, it gives CASSLLAGGDEQYF.

This chain connects TRBV4-2 to TRBJ2-1; 12 bases are shared with TRBD2. V lost 0 bases to trimming and J lost 12 bases; unmatched junction nucleotides: 6. Germline loops: CDR1 LGHNA, CDR2 YNFKEQ. This CDR3 contains 15 residues. The CDR3 DNA follows: TGTGCCAGCAGCCAAGATTGGCTAGCGGGAGGGGGGCAGTTCTTC. Its translation is CASSQDWLAGGGQFF.

The V gene is TRBV5-1, the J gene TRBJ2-7; 10 bases fit TRBD1. The germline CDR1 and CDR2 sequences are SGHRS and YFSETQ. The CDR3 is made up of 16 amino acids. The J segment lost 5 bases and the V segment lost 2 bases, leaving 10 bases of the junction unmatched. The CDR3 is CASSLNPGQGKDEQYF. The CDR3 DNA follows: TGCGCCAGCAGCTTAAACCCGGGACAGGGGAAGGACGAGCAGTACTTC.

With respect to this clone: A read error may account for a junction end that differs from germline. The chain joins TRBV27 to TRBJ1-3; 9 bases match TRBD1. The CDR3 covers 18 residues. Germline loops: CDR1 MNHEY, CDR2 SMNVEV (reference sequence). The CDR3 loop is CASSLLTPRDRAGTTIYF. The CDR3 coding sequence is TGTGCCAGCAGTTTATTAACCCCCCGGGACAGGGCCGGAACCACCATATATTTT.

The chain couples TRBV28 to TRBJ2-7; TRBD2 is a possible D gene (6 bases). The CDR3 spans 16 residues. The germline V gene has CDR1 MDHEN and CDR2 SYDVKM. Trimming removed 6 bases from V and 0 bases from J, with 18 bases in between. The CDR3: CASRATAGWSSYEQYF. The CDR3 bases are TGTGCCAGCAGGGCTACGGCGGGGTGGAGCTCCTACGAGCAGTACTTC. Supplemented by reference TRBV28 and TRBJ2-7, the full variable domain reads DVKVTQSSRYLVKRTGEKVFLECVQDMDHENMFWYRQDPGLGLRLIYFSYDVKMKEKGDIPEGYSVSREKKERFSLILESASTNQTSMYLCASRATAGWSSYEQYFGPGTRLTVT.

This clone has only a few counts. The chain uses TRBV5-8 and TRBJ2-6; unclear D gene. The germline gives CDR1 SGHTS, CDR2 YDEGEE. This CDR3 comprises 16 residues. Trimming shortened V by 4 bases and J by 3 bases, and 14 bases separated the two germline ends. CDR3 residues: CASSMNLWLGANVLTF. As DNA, the CDR3 is TGTGCCAGCAGCATGAATTTATGGCTTGGGGCCAACGTCCTGACTTTC.

The chain carries TRBV4-2 and TRBJ2-3; the match to TRBD1 covers 9 bases. CDR3 length: 18 amino acids. J gave up 3 bases and V 2 bases, and 12 bases lay outside the gene matches. Germline V gene data show CDR1 as LGHNA and CDR2 as YNFKEQ. CDR3 sequence (DNA): TGTGCCAGCAGCCAAATCCCGTCCGGGACAGGGTTTACAGATACGCAGTATTTT. It is translated as CASSQIPSGTGFTDTQYF.

The genes are TRBV5-4 and TRBJ2-1; 12 bases are shared with TRBD2. V shed 4 bases, J shed 7 bases, and the junction held 6 bases outside the gene matches. The CDR3 runs 15 residues. Germline lookup yields CDR1 SGHNT and CDR2 YYREEE (reference sequence). The CDR3 DNA is TGTGCCAGCAGCGCTAGCGGGAGGGGTAGTAATGAGCAGTTCTTC. This translates into CASSASGRGSNEQFF.

The CDR3 spells CASSLTAGEQYF. In DNA, the CDR3 is TGTGCCAGCAGTTTAACAGCTGGCGAGCAGTACTTC. The rearrangement links TRBV27 to TRBJ2-7; D is undetermined. The CDR3 loop spans 12 amino acids. Deletions cut 2 bases from V and 6 bases from J, with 8 bases between. Germline lookup yields CDR1 MNHEY and CDR2 SMNVEV (reference sequence).

The chain joins TRBV7-9 to TRBJ2-5; TRBD2 aligns across 9 bases. Germline-derived CDR1 and CDR2 are SEHNR and FQNEAQ (reference sequence). The J segment lost 3 bases and the V segment lost 5 bases, leaving 13 bases of the junction unmatched. CDR3 length: 17 residues. The CDR3 bases are TGTGCCAGCAGCCCGGCAGTGTTCGCTAGCGGGGAAGAGACCCAGTACTTC. Its translation is CASSPAVFASGEETQYF.

The chain is built from TRBV7-2 and TRBJ2-7; the D gene is possibly TRBD2 (6 bases). The CDR3 extends over 13 amino acids. Trimming removed 4 bases at V and 7 bases at J, with 14 bases between. Germline-derived CDR1 and CDR2 are SGHTA and FQGNSA. The CDR3 DNA is TGTGCCAGCAGCTCCCGGGTGGCGGGAGAGCAGTACTTC. Translating it yields CASSSRVAGEQYF.

The chain is built from TRBV7-2 and TRBJ2-7, with 10 bases aligning to TRBD1. The V and J ends lost 5 bases and 4 bases, in that order; junction bases with no gene match: 5. The CDR3 has 14 amino acids. CDR1 is SGHTA and CDR2 is FQGNSA in the germline V gene. The CDR3 region has the DNA TGTGCCAGCAGCGCGGGGACAGGGGTTTACGAGCAGTACTTC. This encodes CASSAGTGVYEQYF.

This sequence joins TRBV4-3 and TRBJ2-2, with D possibly being TRBD1 (5 bases). Germline CDR1 and CDR2: LGHNA and YSLEER. The V end was cut by 0 bases, the J end by 3 bases, with 11 bases between. This CDR3 is built from 16 residues. CDR3 sequence: CASSQDWGHYTGELFF. CDR3 bases: TGCGCCAGCAGCCAAGACTGGGGCCATTACACCGGGGAGCTGTTTTTT.

This clone was detected only once. The J gene is TRBJ2-6, the V gene TRBV5-4; D unclear. V lost 4 bases, J lost 0 bases, and 5 bases lay in between. This CDR3 region has 14 residues. The V gene's germline CDR1 is SGHNT and CDR2 YYREEE (reference sequence). The CDR3 protein is CASSPLSGANVLTF. CDR3 DNA: TGTGCCAGCAGCCCCCTCTCTGGGGCCAACGTCCTGACTTTC.

This chain links TRBV11-2 with TRBJ2-7; unclear D gene. Germline CDR1 and CDR2: SGHAT and FQNNGV. The V end was cut by 5 bases, the J end by 0 bases, with 11 bases between. The CDR3 has 14 residues. The DNA for the CDR3 is TGTGCCAGCAGCCGGAGCTTGAGCTCCTACGAGCAGTACTTC. Translation gives CASSRSLSSYEQYF.

This chain links TRBV4-1 with TRBJ2-3; 7 bases are shared with TRBD2. From germline, CDR1 is MGHRA and CDR2 YSYEKL. V dropped 1 base and J dropped 1; count of bases not matched to a gene: 5. CDR3 length: 16 residues. CDR3 in amino acids: CASSQGGSYGTDTQYF. CDR3 in DNA: TGCGCCAGCAGCCAAGGCGGGAGTTACGGCACAGATACGCAGTATTTT.

The chain recombines TRBV27 with TRBJ1-1, with D unresolved. The CDR3 contains 13 residues. The germline V and J ends were trimmed by 5 bases and 1 base, with 8 bases remaining between them. CDR1 is MNHEY, CDR2 SMNVEV, per germline (reference sequence). This CDR3 reads CASSPTTNTEAFF. The CDR3 DNA is TGTGCCAGCAGTCCTACCACGAACACTGAAGCTTTCTTT.